A single sample is the source of the 25 T cell receptor beta chains below, sequenced in a study of T cell responses to AZD1222 COVID-19 vaccine. Clones were sequenced by immunoSEQ multiplex PCR, and TCRdb holds only the in-frame ones, with some missing. The table has roughly 34,000 clones, 85% to 90% seen once. This specimen consisted of peripheral blood, obtained on day 0 of AZD1222 vaccination. These receptors were collected from an adult in good health.

The V gene is TRBV18, the J gene TRBJ2-2, with D perhaps TRBD1 or TRBD2 (5 bases each). The CDR3 totals 15 residues. Trimming cost V 3 bases and J 0 bases, with 8 bases left between them. Germline CDR1 and CDR2: KGHSH and LQKENI. CDR3 bases: TGTGCCAGCTCACCGGGGACCGCGAACACCGGGGAGCTGTTTTTT. Translation gives CASSPGTANTGELFF.

The genes are TRBV5-1 and TRBJ1-6; 8 nucleotides agree with TRBD1. From germline, CDR1 is SGHRS and CDR2 YFSETQ. The CDR3 covers 14 residues. Losses at the gene ends were 4 bases for V and 7 bases for J; bases not matched to a gene: 4. CDR3 region: CASSPRQGNSPLHF. The CDR3 bases are TGCGCCAGCAGCCCGCGACAGGGGAATTCACCCCTCCACTTT.

The chain recombines TRBV27 with TRBJ2-5; D ambiguous. V was pared by 4 bases and J by 4 bases, with 10 bases between. The germline V gene has CDR1 MNHEY and CDR2 SMNVEV (reference sequence). This CDR3 is built from 13 residues. CDR3 nucleotide sequence: TGTGCCAGCAGTTGGATTAGCTCAGAGACCCAGTACTTC. Residues: CASSWISSETQYF.

This rearrangement joins TRBV3-1 (or the pseudogene TRBV3-2) to TRBJ2-1; D is perhaps TRBD1 (6 bases). This CDR3 comprises 14 residues. Trimming shortened V by 3 bases and J by 5 bases, and 11 bases separated the two germline ends. The germline V gene encodes CDR1 LGHDT and CDR2 YNNKEL (reference sequence). The CDR3 DNA follows: TGTGCCAGCAGCCAGCCCGGACAGAACAATGAGCAGTTCTTC. Amino acid sequence: CASSQPGQNNEQFF.

The rearrangement links TRBV7-9 to TRBJ1-2, with 7 bases identical to TRBD1. Germline lookup yields CDR1 SEHNR and CDR2 FQNEAQ (reference sequence). This CDR3 comprises 14 residues. V shed 2 bases and J 2 bases; nucleotides not matched to a gene: 2. The CDR3 protein is CASSLLQGNYGYTF. The CDR3 nucleotides read TGTGCCAGCAGCTTACTACAGGGGAACTATGGCTACACCTTC.

The chain links TRBV10-3 to TRBJ2-7; 8 bases agree with TRBD2. Germline V gene lookup returns CDR1 ENHRY and CDR2 SYGVKD. The CDR3 covers 17 residues. This CDR3 reads CAQTYGILAGRAYEQYF. The CDR3 DNA reads as TGTGCTCAGACCTATGGCATCTTAGCGGGGAGGGCCTACGAGCAGTACTTC.

The table lists this clone with a few counts. The V and J genes are TRBV5-4 and TRBJ1-1; maybe TRBD1 (5 bases). V lost 4 bases, J lost 5 bases, and 12 bases lay in between. The CDR3 runs 13 residues. CDR1 is SGHNT, CDR2 YYREEE, per germline (reference sequence). The CDR3 is CASSGAQRTEAFF. In nucleotides, the CDR3 is TGTGCCAGCAGCGGGGCCCAGCGGACTGAAGCTTTCTTT.

This chain uses TRBV7-2 with TRBJ2-5, with D possibly being TRBD2 (6 bases). The V gene's germline CDR1 is SGHTA and CDR2 FQGNSA. Trimming removed 0 bases from V and 4 bases from J, with 12 bases in between. This CDR3 contains 15 residues. CDR3 sequence (DNA): TGTGCCAGCAGCTTAGCGGGTTGGGGAGGAGAGACCCAGTACTTC. Protein sequence: CASSLAGWGGETQYF.

The CDR3 DNA sequence: TGTGCCAGCAGTGACGGGCGGGGGCCAACAGATACGCAGTATTTT. It translates to CASSDGRGPTDTQYF. The chain joins TRBV6-1 to TRBJ2-3; maybe TRBD2 (7 bases). V shed 3 bases and J shed 3 bases, with 13 bases lying between them. The CDR3 is 15 residues long. In germline, CDR1 is MNHNS, CDR2 SASEGT.

The V and J genes are TRBV5-1 and TRBJ2-2, with 7 bases identical to TRBD1. The CDR3 has 15 amino acids. The trim removed 4 bases at V and 0 bases at J, leaving 3 bases unmatched. CDR1 is SGHRS, CDR2 YFSETQ, per germline. In DNA form, the CDR3 reads TGCGCCAGCAGCCGGGACAGCACGAACACCGGGGAGCTGTTTTTT. Translating gives CASSRDSTNTGELFF.

The chain has TRBV7-2 and TRBJ2-3; 12 bases fit TRBD1. V gave up 4 bases and J gave up 4 bases; unmatched junction bases: 9. Germline V CDR1 and CDR2: SGHTA, FQGNSA. This CDR3 has 17 amino acids. CDR3 sequence (DNA): TGTGCCAGCAGCTCTTGGGACAGGGGGCGCAACGCAGATACGCAGTATTTT. As protein: CASSSWDRGRNADTQYF.

The rearrangement links TRBV28 to TRBJ1-2, with D possibly being TRBD1 (6 bases). Germline lookup yields CDR1 MDHEN and CDR2 SYDVKM. Deletions cut 6 bases from V and 1 base from J, with 9 bases between. This CDR3 region has 13 residues. CDR3 DNA sequence: TGTGCCAGCAGGAGGGGGGTTAACTATGGCTACACCTTC. Its translation: CASRRGVNYGYTF.

This sequence joins TRBV12-3 or TRBV12-4 and TRBJ1-5; D is unresolved. Trimming left V 5 bases short and J 1 base short, with 3 bases between. The CDR3 has 12 amino acids. The CDR3 spells CASSMSNQPQHF. As DNA, the CDR3 is TGTGCCAGCAGTATGAGCAATCAGCCCCAGCATTTT.

The rearrangement joins TRBV6-5 to TRBJ1-6; 8 nucleotides align to TRBD1. This CDR3 has 15 amino acids. After removal of 7 bases from V and 9 bases from J, the junction contained 11 bases not matched to a gene. Germline V gene sequence: CDR1 MNHEY, CDR2 SVGAGI. This chain's CDR3 is CASTQYRDRISPLHF. The CDR3 DNA sequence: TGTGCCAGCACTCAATACCGGGACAGGATTTCACCCCTCCACTTT.

The rearrangement joins TRBV12-3 or TRBV12-4 to TRBJ1-1; D not resolved. Trimming took 4 bases from V and 1 from J, leaving 4 bases between them. CDR3 length: 12 residues. Written as DNA, the CDR3 is TGTGCCAGCAGTTCTGGGAACACTGAAGCTTTCTTT. Translated: CASSSGNTEAFF.

The rearrangement uses TRBV19 and TRBJ2-2; TRBD2 matches 10 bases. V lost 0 bases to trimming and J lost 1 base; unmatched junction nucleotides: 5. Germline V gene data show CDR1 as LNHDA and CDR2 as SQIVND (reference sequence). The CDR3 is 18 amino acids. The CDR3 sequence is CASSIDLLAGVNTGELFF. The CDR3 coding sequence is TGTGCCAGTAGTATAGATCTTCTAGCGGGGGTGAACACCGGGGAGCTGTTTTTT.

CDR3 sequence: CASTKTDLNIQYF. In DNA form, the CDR3 reads TGTGCCAGCACCAAAACCGACCTAAACATTCAGTACTTC. The chain recombines TRBV12-3 or TRBV12-4 with TRBJ2-4; D gene ambiguous. V dropped 7 bases and J dropped 6 bases, with 13 bases sitting between them. The CDR3 totals 13 residues.

The genes are TRBV4-1 and TRBJ2-3; either TRBD1 or TRBD2 may supply D (7 bases each). The CDR3 consists of 20 residues. Germline V gene lookup returns CDR1 MGHRA and CDR2 YSYEKL. V gave up 4 bases and J gave up 2 bases, with 28 bases separating them. CDR3 in DNA: TGCGCCAGCAGCCGCTCAGGGGGGGACACCTATGGAGGGTTCACAGATACGCAGTATTTT. Amino acid sequence: CASSRSGGDTYGGFTDTQYF.

In DNA, the CDR3 is TGTGCCAGCAGCCGATACGGGGAATCGGTTGGCTACACCTTC. Encoded protein: CASSRYGESVGYTF. The chain employs TRBV7-9 and TRBJ1-2; no clear D gene. Trimming pared 5 bases from V and 7 bases from J, leaving 17 bases between. CDR1 and CDR2 (germline): SEHNR, FQNEAQ (reference sequence). The CDR3 has 14 residues.

This rearrangement joins TRBV19 to TRBJ1-1; tentative D call: TRBD1 (6 bases). Germline loops: CDR1 LNHDA, CDR2 SQIVND (reference sequence). Trimming cost V 7 bases and J 3 bases, with 12 bases left between them. There are 13 residues in the CDR3. The CDR3 protein is CASKGQTYTEAFF. CDR3 nucleotides: TGTGCCAGTAAAGGACAGACCTACACTGAAGCTTTCTTT.

This clone has more than one count but fewer than ten. The chain recombines TRBV5-1 with TRBJ2-7; perhaps TRBD2 as D (7 bases). The CDR3 contains 15 residues. The ends were cut back, 0 bases at V and 2 bases at J, with 12 bases in the middle. The germline CDR1 and CDR2 sequences are SGHRS and YFSETQ. This CDR3 is CASSLAGGLAYEQYF. The CDR3 DNA is TGCGCCAGCAGCTTGGCCGGGGGGCTGGCCTACGAGCAGTACTTC.

This sequence joins TRBV7-9 and TRBJ1-2; 8 positions agree with TRBD1. The CDR3 loop spans 14 amino acids. The trim removed 6 bases at V and 4 bases at J, leaving 7 bases unmatched. Per the germline V gene, CDR1 is SEHNR and CDR2 is FQNEAQ (reference sequence). CDR3: CASSLRTGLYGYTF. The CDR3 DNA follows: TGTGCCAGCAGTCTACGGACAGGGCTCTATGGCTACACCTTC.

The gene calls are TRBV15 and TRBJ1-5; D perhaps matches TRBD1 (5 bases). V gave up 2 bases and J gave up 6 bases, with 23 bases separating them. The germline V gene encodes CDR1 LNHNV and CDR2 YYDKDF (reference sequence). The CDR3 extends over 18 amino acids. CDR3: CATSRTLTSGHRPQPQHF. CDR3 DNA: TGTGCCACCAGCAGAACGTTAACCTCAGGACATCGTCCTCAGCCCCAGCATTTT.

The chain employs TRBV15 and TRBJ1-2, with 7 bases fitting TRBD1. The CDR3 is 14 residues long. J lost 5 bases, V lost 4 bases, and 7 bases had no gene match. Germline V gene data show CDR1 as LNHNV and CDR2 as YYDKDF (reference sequence). CDR3 bases: TGTGCCACCAGCATAGGGGGCGCTTCGTATGGCTACACCTTC. Amino acids: CATSIGGASYGYTF.

CDR3 region: CASSQGGGPYNEQFF. DNA for the CDR3: TGTGCCAGCAGCCAAGGGGGGGGCCCCTACAATGAGCAGTTCTTC. This chain joins TRBV4-2 and TRBJ2-1; D is possibly TRBD2 (7 bases). This CDR3 contains 15 residues. Germline CDR1 LGHNA, CDR2 YNFKEQ. V lost 1 base, J lost 2 bases, and 9 bases lay in between.